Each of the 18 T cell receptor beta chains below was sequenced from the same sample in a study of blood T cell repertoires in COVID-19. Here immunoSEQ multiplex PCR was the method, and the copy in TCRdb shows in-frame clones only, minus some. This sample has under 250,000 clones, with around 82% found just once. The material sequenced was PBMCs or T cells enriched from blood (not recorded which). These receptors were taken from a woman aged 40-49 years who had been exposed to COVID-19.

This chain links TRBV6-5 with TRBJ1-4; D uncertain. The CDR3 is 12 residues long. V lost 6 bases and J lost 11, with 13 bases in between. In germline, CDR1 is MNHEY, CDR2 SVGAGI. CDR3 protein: CASREGVGKLFF. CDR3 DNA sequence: TGTGCCAGCAGGGAGGGAGTCGGGAAACTGTTTTTT.

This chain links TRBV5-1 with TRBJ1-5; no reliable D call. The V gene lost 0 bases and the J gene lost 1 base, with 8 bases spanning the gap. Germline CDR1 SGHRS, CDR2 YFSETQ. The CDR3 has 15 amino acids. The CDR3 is CASSLDGQSNQPQHF. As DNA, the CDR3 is TGCGCCAGCAGCTTGGATGGGCAGAGCAATCAGCCCCAGCATTTT.

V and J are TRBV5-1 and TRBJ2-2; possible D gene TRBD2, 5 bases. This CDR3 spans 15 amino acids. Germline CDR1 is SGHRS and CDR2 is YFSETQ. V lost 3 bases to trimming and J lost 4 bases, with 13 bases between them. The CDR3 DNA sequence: TGCGCCAGCAGCTGGCGGGTGGATGGCACCGGGGAGCTGTTTTTT. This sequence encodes CASSWRVDGTGELFF.

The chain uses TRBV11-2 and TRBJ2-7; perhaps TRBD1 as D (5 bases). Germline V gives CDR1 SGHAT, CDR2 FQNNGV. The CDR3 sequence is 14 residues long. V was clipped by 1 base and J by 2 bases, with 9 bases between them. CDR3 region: CASSLVIRAYEQYF. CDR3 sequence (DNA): TGTGCCAGCAGCTTAGTTATCAGGGCCTACGAGCAGTACTTC.

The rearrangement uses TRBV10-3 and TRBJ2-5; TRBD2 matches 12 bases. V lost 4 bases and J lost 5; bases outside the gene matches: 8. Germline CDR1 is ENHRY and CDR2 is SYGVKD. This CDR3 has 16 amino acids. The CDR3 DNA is TGTGCCATCAGTGGTGCTAGCGGGGGGGCCAGGGAGACCCAGTACTTC. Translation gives CAISGASGGARETQYF.

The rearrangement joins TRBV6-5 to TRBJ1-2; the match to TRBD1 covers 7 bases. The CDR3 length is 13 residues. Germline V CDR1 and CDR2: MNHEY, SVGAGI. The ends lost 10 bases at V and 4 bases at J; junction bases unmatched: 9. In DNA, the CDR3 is TGTGCCACCCAATCCGGGACAGCCTATGGCTACACCTTC. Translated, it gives CATQSGTAYGYTF.

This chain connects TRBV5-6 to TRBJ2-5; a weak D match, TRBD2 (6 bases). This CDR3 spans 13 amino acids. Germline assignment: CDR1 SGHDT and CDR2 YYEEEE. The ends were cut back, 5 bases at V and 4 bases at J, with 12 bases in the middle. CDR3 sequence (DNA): TGTGCCAGCAGTCCGCGAGCGGGAGAGACCCAGTACTTC. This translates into CASSPRAGETQYF.

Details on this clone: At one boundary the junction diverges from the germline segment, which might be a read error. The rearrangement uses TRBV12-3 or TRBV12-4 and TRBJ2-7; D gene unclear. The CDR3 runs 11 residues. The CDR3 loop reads CASGFAYEQYF. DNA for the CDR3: TGTGCCAGCGGTTTTGCGTACGAGCAGTACTTC.

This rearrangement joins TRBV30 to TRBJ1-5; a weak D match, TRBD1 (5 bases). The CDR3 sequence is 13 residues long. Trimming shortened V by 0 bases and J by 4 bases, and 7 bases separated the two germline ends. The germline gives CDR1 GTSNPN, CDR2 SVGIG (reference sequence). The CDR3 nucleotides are TGTGCCTGGAGTGTGGACACGAATCAGCCCCAGCATTTT. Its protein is CAWSVDTNQPQHF.

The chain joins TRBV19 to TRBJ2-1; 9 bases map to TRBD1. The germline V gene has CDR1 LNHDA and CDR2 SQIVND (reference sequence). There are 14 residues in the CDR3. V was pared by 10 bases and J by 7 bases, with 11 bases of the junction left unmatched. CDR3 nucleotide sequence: TGTGCCACCCATCCCCTGGACAGGGGTAATGAGCAGTTCTTC. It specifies CATHPLDRGNEQFF.

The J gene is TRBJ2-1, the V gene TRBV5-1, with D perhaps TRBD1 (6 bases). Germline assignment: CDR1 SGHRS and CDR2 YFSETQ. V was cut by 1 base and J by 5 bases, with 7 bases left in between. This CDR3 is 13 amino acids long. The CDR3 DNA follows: TGCGCCAGCAGCTTGACAGGGAACAATGAGCAGTTCTTC. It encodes CASSLTGNNEQFF. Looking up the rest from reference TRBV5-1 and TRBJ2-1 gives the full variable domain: KAGVTQTPRYLIKTRGQQVTLSCSPISGHRSVSWYQQTPGQGLQFLFEYFSETQRNKGNFPGRFSGRQFSNSRSEMNVSTLELGDSALYLCASSLTGNNEQFFGPGTRLTVL.

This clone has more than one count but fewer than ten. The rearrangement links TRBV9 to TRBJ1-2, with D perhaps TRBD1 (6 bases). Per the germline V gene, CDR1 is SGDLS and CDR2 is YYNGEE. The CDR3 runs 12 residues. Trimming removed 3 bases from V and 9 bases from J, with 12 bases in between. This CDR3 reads CASSGNDRRYTF. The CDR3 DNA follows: TGTGCCAGCAGCGGAAATGACAGGCGCTACACCTTC.

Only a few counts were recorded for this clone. CDR3 sequence: CASSQDSNNQPQHF. The CDR3 bases are TGCGCCAGCAGCCAGGACAGCAATAATCAGCCCCAGCATTTT. This rearrangement joins TRBV4-1 to TRBJ1-5, with TRBD1 as a possible D gene (6 bases). CDR3 length: 14 residues. V was cut by 3 bases and J by 4 bases, with 10 bases left in between. The germline V gene has CDR1 MGHRA and CDR2 YSYEKL.

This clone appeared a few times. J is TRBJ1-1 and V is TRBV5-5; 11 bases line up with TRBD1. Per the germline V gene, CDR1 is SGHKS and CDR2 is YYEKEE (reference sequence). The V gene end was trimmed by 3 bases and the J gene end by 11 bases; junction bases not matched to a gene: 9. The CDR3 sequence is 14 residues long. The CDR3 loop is CASSSPGQGGQAFF. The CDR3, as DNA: TGTGCCAGCAGCTCCCCGGGACAGGGGGGACAGGCTTTCTTT.

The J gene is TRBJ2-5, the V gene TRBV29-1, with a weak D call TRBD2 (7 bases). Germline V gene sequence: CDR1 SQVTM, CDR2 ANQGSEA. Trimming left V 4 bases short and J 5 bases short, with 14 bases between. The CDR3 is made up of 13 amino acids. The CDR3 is CSVGGRGAETQYF. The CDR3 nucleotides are TGCAGCGTTGGAGGACGGGGGGCCGAGACCCAGTACTTC.

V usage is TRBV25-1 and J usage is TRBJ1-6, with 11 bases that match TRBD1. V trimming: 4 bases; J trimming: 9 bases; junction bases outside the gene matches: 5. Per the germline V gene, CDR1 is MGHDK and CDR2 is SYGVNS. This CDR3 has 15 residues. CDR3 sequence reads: CASSGDRGGGSPLHF. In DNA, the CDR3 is TGTGCCAGCAGTGGGGACAGGGGGGGTGGTTCACCCCTCCACTTT.

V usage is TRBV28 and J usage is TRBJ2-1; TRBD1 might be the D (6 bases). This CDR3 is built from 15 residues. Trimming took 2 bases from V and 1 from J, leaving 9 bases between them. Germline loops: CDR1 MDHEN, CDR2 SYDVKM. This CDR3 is CASSLPGASYNEQFF. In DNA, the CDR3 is TGTGCCAGCAGTTTACCAGGGGCATCCTACAATGAGCAGTTCTTC. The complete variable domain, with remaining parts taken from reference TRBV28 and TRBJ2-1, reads DVKVTQSSRYLVKRTGEKVFLECVQDMDHENMFWYRQDPGLGLRLIYFSYDVKMKEKGDIPEGYSVSREKKERFSLILESASTNQTSMYLCASSLPGASYNEQFFGPGTRLTVL.

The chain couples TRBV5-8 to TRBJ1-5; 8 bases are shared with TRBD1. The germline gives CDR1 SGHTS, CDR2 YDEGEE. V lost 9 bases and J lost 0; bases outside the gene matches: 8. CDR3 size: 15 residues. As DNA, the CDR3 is TGTGCCACCTATGCGACAGGGGATAGCAATCAGCCCCAGCATTTT. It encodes CATYATGDSNQPQHF. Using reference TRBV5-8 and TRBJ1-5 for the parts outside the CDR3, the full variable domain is EAGVTQSPTHLIKTRGQQATLRCSPISGHTSVYWYQQALGLGLQFLLWYDEGEERNRGNFPPRFSGRQFPNYSSELNVNALELEDSALYLCATYATGDSNQPQHFGDGTRLSIL.